Listed below are T cell receptor beta chains from one sample, sequenced in a study of cytomegalovirus exposure and HLA in healthy donors. Assay used: immunoSEQ multiplex PCR; TCRdb lists only in-frame clones, some missing. The sample lists approximately 190,000 clones, approximately 85% occurring once. The sequenced material came from PBMCs. The receptors were sampled from a woman in her forties or fifties in good health and CMV-seropositive. Both conserved end residues are trimmed from each CDR3. Fields, in order: V gene, clone size, D gene, CDR3 protein. D genes are given only for firm matches. Only part of the rows carry a size: once, few, many, or a class if the clone is expanded.

TRBV9 | NA | NA | ASSATGYNEQF
TRBV5-4 | NA | TRBD2 | ASSRGLAGDYEQY
TRBV7-2 | few | TRBD1 | ASSRTGERAGELF
TRBV2 | once | NA | ASGNKGGWRGQPQH
TRBV5-1 | NA | NA | ASSLSSGLEAF
TRBV14 | NA | TRBD1 | ASSQDWTGTQY
TRBV2 | NA | NA | ASRTGHSGNTIY
TRBV29-1 | NA | NA | SVEEGGNYGYT
TRBV10-2 | few | NA | ASGRGREWSSETQY
TRBV5-1 | NA | TRBD2 | ASSYTSGSYNEQF
TRBV28 | NA | NA | ASSWGRDQGKLF
TRBV2 | NA | TRBD2 | ASARGRGSAYEQY
TRBV28 | NA | TRBD2 | ASKAGGVDTQY
TRBV11-2 | NA | NA | ASSLVGGPYEQY
TRBV28 | NA | TRBD1 | ASSRGQGGGQPQH
TRBV2 | few | TRBD2 | ASTFGERGVGETQY
TRBV6-5 | NA | TRBD1 | ASSRQGLVGGYT
TRBV7-9 | NA | NA | ASSSLAGANEQY
TRBV5-4 | NA | TRBD1 | ASSVGQGARTDTQY
TRBV20-1 | few | NA | SARAGETQY
TRBV5-1 | once | NA | ASRVSGTEAF
TRBV28 | NA | NA | ASSFGGTESYEQY
TRBV5-5 | NA | TRBD1 | ASSWSPGQGLQPQH
TRBV11-3 | few | TRBD2 | ASSSRTSGRDEQY
TRBV28 | once | TRBD1 | ASSPGQGGYGYT
TRBV2 | NA | NA | ASSEQGQGNQPQH
TRBV7-9 | NA | NA | ASSFQGDTQY
TRBV5-5 | once | TRBD1 | ASSLAGQRNYGYT
TRBV5-1 | NA | NA | ASRSAEGGEQF
TRBV2 | NA | TRBD2 | ASSPGGTGLGTDTQY
TRBV11-2 | NA | TRBD2 | ASSPRLAGRYEQY
TRBV25-1 | NA | TRBD2 | ASRLAGGYEQY
TRBV19 | NA | TRBD1 | ASSPQGADEKLF
TRBV5-1 | NA | TRBD1 | ASSLGHTNRGNTEAF
TRBV6-6 | NA | NA | ASSYSRGVTVEQY
TRBV9 | NA | TRBD2 | ASSVVGLETDTQY
TRBV5-4 | NA | TRBD1 | ASSLGTGLTGNTIY
TRBV7-9 | NA | NA | ASSSRQEGAGYT
TRBV29-1 | NA | TRBD1 | SVERQGNEQY
TRBV6-6 | NA | TRBD1 | ASRPTGTGATDTQY
TRBV28 | once | TRBD1 | ASKTDRGSGANVLT
TRBV10-3 | NA | TRBD1 | ASRPGTVAYEQY
TRBV28 | NA | TRBD1 | ASSPSSQGHTEAF
TRBV5-1 | NA | NA | ASSPSFTDTQY
TRBV28 | NA | NA | ASSTGTEGFNQPQH
TRBV28 | few | TRBD1 | ASSLWDRVVYEQY
TRBV28 | NA | NA | ATGANYGYT
TRBV2 | NA | NA | ASSDRGRQPQH